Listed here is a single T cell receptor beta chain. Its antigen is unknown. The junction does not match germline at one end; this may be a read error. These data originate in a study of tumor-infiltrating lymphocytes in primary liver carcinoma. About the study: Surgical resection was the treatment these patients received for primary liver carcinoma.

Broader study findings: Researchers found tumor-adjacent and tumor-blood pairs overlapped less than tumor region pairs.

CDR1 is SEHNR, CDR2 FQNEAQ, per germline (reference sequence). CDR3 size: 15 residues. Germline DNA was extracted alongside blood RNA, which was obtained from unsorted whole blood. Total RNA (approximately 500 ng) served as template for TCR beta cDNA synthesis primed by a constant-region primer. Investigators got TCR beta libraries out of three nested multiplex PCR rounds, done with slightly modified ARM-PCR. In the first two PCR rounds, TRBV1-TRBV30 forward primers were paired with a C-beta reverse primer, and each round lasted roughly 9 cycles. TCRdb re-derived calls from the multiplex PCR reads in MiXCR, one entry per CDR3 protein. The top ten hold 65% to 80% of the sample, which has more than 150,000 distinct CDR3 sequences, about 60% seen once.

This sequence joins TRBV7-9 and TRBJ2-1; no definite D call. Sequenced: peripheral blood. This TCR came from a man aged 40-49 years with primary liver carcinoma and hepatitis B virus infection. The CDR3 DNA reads TGTGCCGGCAGCTTGATATCTCAAACCTACAATGAGCAGTTCTTC. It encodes CAGSLISQTYNEQFF. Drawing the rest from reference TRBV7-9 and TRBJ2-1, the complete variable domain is DTGVSQNPRHKITKRGQNVTFRCDPISEHNRLYWYRQTLGQGPEFLTYFQNEAQLEKSRLLSDRFSAERPKGSFSTLEIQRTEQGDSAMYLCAGSLISQTYNEQFFGPGTRLTVL.